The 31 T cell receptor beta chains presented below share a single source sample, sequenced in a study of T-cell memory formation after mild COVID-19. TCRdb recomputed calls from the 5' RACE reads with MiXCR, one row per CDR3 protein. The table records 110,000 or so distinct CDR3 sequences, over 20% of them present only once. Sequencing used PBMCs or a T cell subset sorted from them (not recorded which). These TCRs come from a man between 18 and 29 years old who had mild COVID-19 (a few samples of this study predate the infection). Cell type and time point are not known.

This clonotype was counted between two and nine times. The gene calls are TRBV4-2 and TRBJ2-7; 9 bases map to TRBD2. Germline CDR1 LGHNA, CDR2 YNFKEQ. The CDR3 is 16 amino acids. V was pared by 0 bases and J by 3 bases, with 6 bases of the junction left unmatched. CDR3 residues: CASSQEEAGGRYEQYF. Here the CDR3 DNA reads TGTGCCAGCAGCCAAGAAGAGGCGGGGGGGCGCTACGAGCAGTACTTC.

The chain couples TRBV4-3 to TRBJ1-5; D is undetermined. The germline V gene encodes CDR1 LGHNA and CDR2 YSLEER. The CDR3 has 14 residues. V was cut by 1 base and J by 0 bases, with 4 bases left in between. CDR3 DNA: TGCGCCAGCAGCCAAGTATATAGCAATCAGCCCCAGCATTTT. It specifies CASSQVYSNQPQHF.

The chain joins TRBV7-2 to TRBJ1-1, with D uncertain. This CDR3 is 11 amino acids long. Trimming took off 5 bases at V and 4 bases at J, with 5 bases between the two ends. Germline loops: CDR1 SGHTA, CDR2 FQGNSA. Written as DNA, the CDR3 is TGTGCCAGCAGCCACGTCACTGAAGCTTTCTTT. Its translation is CASSHVTEAFF.

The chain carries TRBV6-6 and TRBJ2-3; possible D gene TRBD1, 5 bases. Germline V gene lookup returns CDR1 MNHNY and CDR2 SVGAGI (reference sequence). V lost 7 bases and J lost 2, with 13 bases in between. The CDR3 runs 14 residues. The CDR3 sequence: CASISAGITDTQYF. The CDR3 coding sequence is TGTGCCAGCATCTCGGCAGGGATCACAGATACGCAGTATTTT.

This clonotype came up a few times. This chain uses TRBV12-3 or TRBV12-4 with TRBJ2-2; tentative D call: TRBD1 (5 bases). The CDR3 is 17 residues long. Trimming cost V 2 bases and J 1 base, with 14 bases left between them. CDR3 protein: CASSLNPRAWNTGELFF. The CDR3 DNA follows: TGTGCCAGCAGTTTAAACCCCAGGGCCTGGAACACCGGGGAGCTGTTTTTT.

The CDR3 here is CSVAAGGFNSPLHF. The CDR3 bases are TGCAGCGTAGCCGCCGGTGGCTTTAATTCACCCCTCCACTTT. This chain joins TRBV29-1 and TRBJ1-6; D ambiguous. Trimming cost V 6 bases and J 6 bases, with 15 bases left between them. Germline V gene lookup returns CDR1 SQVTM and CDR2 ANQGSEA. CDR3 size: 14 residues.

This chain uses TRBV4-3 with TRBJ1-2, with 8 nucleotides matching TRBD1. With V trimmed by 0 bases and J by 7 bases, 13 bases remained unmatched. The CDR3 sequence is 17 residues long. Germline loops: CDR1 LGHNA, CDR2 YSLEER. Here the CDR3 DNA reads TGCGCCAGCAGCCAAGAGACAGGGGCACTCGCTCTTTTTGGCTACACCTTC. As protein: CASSQETGALALFGYTF.

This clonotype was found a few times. CDR3 sequence reads: CASSQVVYGANVLTF. The DNA for the CDR3 is TGCGCCAGCAGCCAAGTGGTATACGGGGCCAACGTCCTGACTTTC. The chain carries TRBV4-3 and TRBJ2-6; D unresolved. Germline assignment: CDR1 LGHNA and CDR2 YSLEER. The CDR3 is 15 residues long. Trimming stripped 1 base from V and 4 bases from J, with 8 bases between.

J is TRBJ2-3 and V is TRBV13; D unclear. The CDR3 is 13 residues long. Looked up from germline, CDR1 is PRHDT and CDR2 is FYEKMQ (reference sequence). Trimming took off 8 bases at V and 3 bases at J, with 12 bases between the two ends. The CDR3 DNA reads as TGTGCCAGCGGCCCCGAGAGTACAGATACGCAGTATTTT. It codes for CASGPESTDTQYF.

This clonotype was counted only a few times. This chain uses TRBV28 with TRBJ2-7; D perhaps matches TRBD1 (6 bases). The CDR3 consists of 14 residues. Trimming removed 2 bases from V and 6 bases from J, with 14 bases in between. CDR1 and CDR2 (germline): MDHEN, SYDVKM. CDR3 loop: CASSLISGVIEQYF. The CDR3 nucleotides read TGTGCCAGCAGTTTAATATCAGGGGTTATCGAGCAGTACTTC.

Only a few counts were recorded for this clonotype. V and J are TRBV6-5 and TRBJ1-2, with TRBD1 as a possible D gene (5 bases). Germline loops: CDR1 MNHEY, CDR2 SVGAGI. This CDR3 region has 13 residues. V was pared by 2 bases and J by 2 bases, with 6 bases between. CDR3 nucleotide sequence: TGTGCCAGCAGTTACGGGGACAACTATGGCTACACCTTC. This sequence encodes CASSYGDNYGYTF.

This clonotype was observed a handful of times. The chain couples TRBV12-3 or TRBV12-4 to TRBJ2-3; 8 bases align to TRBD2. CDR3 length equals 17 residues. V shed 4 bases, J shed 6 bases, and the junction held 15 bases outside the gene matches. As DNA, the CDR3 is TGTGCCAGCAGTTCCGACGAGGTAGCGGGGACCGCGGATACGCAGTATTTT. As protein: CASSSDEVAGTADTQYF.

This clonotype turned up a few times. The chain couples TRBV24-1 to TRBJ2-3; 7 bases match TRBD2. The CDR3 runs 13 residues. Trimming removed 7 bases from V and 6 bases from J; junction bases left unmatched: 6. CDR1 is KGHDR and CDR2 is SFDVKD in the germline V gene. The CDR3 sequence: CATSGGGADTQYF. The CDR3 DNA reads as TGTGCCACCAGCGGCGGGGGTGCGGATACGCAGTATTTT.

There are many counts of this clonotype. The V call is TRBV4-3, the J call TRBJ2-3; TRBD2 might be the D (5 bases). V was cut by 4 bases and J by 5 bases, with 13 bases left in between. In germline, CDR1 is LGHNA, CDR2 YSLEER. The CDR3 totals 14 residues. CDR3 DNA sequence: TGCGCCAGCAGCCCAGGACTGGCCGGAGATACGCAGTATTTT. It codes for CASSPGLAGDTQYF.

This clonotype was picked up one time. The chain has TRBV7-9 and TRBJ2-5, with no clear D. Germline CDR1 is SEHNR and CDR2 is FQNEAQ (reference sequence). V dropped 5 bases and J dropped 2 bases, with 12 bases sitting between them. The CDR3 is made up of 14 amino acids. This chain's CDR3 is CASSTFDGQETQYF. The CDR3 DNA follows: TGTGCCAGCAGCACCTTCGACGGACAAGAGACCCAGTACTTC.

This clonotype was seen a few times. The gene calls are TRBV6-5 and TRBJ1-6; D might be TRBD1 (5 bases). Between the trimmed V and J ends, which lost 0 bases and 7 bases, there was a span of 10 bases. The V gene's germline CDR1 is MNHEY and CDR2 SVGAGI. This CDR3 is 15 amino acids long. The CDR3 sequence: CASSYSIKGNSPLHF. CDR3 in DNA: TGTGCCAGCAGTTACTCGATTAAGGGGAATTCACCCCTCCACTTT.

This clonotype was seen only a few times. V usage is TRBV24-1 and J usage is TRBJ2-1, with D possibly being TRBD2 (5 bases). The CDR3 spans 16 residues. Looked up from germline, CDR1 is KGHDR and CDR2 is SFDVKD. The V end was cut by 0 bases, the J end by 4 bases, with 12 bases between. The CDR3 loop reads CATSDLEGPSYNEQFF. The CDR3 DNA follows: TGTGCCACCAGTGATTTGGAGGGCCCCTCTTACAATGAGCAGTTCTTC.

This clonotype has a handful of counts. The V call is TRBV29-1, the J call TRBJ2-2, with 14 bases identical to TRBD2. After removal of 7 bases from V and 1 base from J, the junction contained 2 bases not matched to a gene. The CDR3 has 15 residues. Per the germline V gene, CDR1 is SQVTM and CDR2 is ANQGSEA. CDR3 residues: CSAGLAGGNTGELFF. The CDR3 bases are TGCAGCGCCGGACTAGCGGGGGGGAACACCGGGGAGCTGTTTTTT.

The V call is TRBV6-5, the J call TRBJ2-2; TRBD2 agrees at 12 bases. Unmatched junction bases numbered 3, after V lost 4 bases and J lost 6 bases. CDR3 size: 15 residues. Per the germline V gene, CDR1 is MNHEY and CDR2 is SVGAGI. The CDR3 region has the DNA TGTGCCAGCAGTTCTCTAGCGGGGGGGCCCGGGGAGCTGTTTTTT. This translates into CASSSLAGGPGELFF.

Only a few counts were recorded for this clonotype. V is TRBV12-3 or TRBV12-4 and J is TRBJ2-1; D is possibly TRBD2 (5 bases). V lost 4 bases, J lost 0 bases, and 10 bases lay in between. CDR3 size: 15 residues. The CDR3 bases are TGTGCCAGCAGTTCTGGTGGAGGCTCCTACAATGAGCAGTTCTTC. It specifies CASSSGGGSYNEQFF.

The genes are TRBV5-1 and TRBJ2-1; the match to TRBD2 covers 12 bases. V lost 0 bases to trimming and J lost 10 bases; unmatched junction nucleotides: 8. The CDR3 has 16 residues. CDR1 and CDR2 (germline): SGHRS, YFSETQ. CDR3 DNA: TGCGCCAGCAGCTTGGTTGCTAGCGGGGGGGCCCTAGAGCAGTTCTTC. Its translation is CASSLVASGGALEQFF.

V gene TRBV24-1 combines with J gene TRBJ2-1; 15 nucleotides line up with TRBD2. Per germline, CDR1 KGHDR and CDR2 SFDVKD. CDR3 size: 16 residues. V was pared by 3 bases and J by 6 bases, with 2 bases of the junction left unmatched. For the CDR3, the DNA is TGTGCCACCAGTGATAGGACTAGCGGGGGGGGCAATGAGCAGTTCTTC. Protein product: CATSDRTSGGGNEQFF.

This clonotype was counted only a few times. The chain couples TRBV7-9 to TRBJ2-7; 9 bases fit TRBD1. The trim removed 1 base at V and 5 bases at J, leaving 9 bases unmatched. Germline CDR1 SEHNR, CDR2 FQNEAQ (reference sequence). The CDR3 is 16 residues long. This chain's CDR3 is CASSLDDRGSPDEQYV. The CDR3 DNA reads TGTGCCAGCAGCTTAGACGACAGGGGGTCCCCTGACGAGCAGTACGTC.

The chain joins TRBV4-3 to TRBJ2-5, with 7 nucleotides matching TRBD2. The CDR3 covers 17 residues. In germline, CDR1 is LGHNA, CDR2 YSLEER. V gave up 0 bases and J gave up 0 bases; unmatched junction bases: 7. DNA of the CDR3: TGCGCCAGCAGCCAAGATTGGTTAGGGACTAACCAAGAGACCCAGTACTTC. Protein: CASSQDWLGTNQETQYF.

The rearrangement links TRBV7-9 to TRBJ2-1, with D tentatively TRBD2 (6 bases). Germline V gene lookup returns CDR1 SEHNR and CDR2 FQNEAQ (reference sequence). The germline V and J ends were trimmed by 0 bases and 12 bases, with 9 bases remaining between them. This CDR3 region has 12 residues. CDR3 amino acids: CASSLAGAGQFF. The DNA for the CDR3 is TGTGCCAGCAGCTTAGCGGGAGCGGGGCAGTTCTTC.

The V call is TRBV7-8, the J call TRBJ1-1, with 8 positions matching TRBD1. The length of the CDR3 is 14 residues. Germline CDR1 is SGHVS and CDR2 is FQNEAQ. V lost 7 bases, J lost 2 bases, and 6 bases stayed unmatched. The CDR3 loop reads CASIVGQGNTEAFF. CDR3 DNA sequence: TGTGCCAGCATCGTAGGACAGGGAAACACTGAAGCTTTCTTT. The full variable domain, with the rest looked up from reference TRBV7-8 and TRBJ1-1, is GAGVSQSPRYKVAKRGQDVALRCDPISGHVSLFWYQQALGQGPEFLTYFQNEAQLDKSGLPSDRFFAERPEGSVSTLKIQRTQQEDSAVYLCASIVGQGNTEAFFGQGTRLTVV.

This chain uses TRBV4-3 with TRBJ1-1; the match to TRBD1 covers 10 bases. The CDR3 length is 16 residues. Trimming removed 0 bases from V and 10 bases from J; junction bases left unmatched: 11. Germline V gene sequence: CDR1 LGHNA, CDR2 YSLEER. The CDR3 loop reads CASSQEGRDRGFVAFF. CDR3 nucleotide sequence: TGCGCCAGCAGCCAAGAAGGCAGGGACAGGGGATTTGTAGCTTTCTTT.

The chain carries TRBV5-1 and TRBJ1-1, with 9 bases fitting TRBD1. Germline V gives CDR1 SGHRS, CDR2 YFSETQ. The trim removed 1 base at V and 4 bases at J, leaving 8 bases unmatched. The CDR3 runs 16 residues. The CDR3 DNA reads TGCGCCAGCAGCTTGTGGGACAGGGACTCCGGCACTGAAGCTTTCTTT. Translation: CASSLWDRDSGTEAFF.

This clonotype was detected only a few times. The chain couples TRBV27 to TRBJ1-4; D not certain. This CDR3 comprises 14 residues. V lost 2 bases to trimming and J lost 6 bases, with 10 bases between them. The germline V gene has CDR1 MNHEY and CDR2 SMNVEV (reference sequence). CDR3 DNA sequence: TGTGCCAGCAGTTTAGGCGGATCTTATGAAAAACTGTTTTTT. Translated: CASSLGGSYEKLFF.

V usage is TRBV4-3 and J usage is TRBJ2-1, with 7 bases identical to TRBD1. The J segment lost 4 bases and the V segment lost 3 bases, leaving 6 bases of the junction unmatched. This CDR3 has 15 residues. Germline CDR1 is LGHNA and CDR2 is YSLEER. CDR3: CASSHRDSPYNEQFF. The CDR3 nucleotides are TGCGCCAGCAGCCACCGGGACAGCCCTTACAATGAGCAGTTCTTC.

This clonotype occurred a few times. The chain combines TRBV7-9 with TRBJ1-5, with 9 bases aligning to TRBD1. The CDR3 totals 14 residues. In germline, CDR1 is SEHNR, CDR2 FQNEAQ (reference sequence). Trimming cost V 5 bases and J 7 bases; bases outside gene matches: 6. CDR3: CASSAGTGIQPQHF. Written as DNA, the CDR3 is TGTGCCAGCAGCGCCGGGACAGGGATACAGCCCCAGCATTTT.